Below are 6 T cell receptor beta chains sequenced from a single sample in a study of blood T cell repertoires in COVID-19. Clones were sequenced by immunoSEQ multiplex PCR, and TCRdb holds only the in-frame ones, with some missing. The sample has roughly 330,000 clones; under 90% are singletons. Source material: PBMCs or T cells enriched from blood (not recorded which). Receptors were obtained from a young woman who had recovered from COVID-19.

This clone has only a few counts. The chain combines TRBV6-6 with TRBJ2-3, with 8 bases matching TRBD2. CDR3 length equals 14 residues. The V segment lost 5 bases and the J segment 6 bases; nucleotides outside the gene matches: 7. In germline, CDR1 is MNHNY, CDR2 SVGAGI (reference sequence). CDR3 coding DNA: TGTGCCAGCAGTCGATCGACTAGCGCGGATACGCAGTATTTT. Translated: CASSRSTSADTQYF.

The rearrangement links TRBV28 to TRBJ1-2; TRBD1 might be the D (6 bases). The CDR3 has 14 residues. V lost 6 bases and J lost 4, with 15 bases in between. CDR1 is MDHEN and CDR2 is SYDVKM in the germline V gene. For the CDR3, the DNA is TGTGCCAGCAGGCCCCAGGGGACCCCCTATGGCTACACCTTC. Amino acids: CASRPQGTPYGYTF.

V and J are TRBV27 and TRBJ1-2, with D uncertain. Per germline, CDR1 MNHEY and CDR2 SMNVEV (reference sequence). CDR3 length: 13 amino acids. V lost 4 bases and J 3 bases, leaving 9 bases between the germline ends. CDR3 coding DNA: TGTGCCAGCAGTTCGGTCGAGGACTATGGCTACACCTTC. It specifies CASSSVEDYGYTF.

The J gene is TRBJ1-1, the V gene TRBV6-4; TRBD1 is a possible D gene (6 bases). The CDR3 has 19 residues. Germline CDR1 and CDR2: MRHNA and SNTAGT. V shed 0 bases and J shed 0 bases, with 20 bases lying between them. CDR3 residues: CASSDSGAGTPHMNTEAFF. The DNA of the CDR3 is TGTGCCAGCAGTGACTCGGGCGCAGGGACACCTCACATGAACACTGAAGCTTTCTTT.

This chain uses TRBV19 with TRBJ2-1, with D maybe TRBD2 (7 bases). Germline V gene data show CDR1 as LNHDA and CDR2 as SQIVND (reference sequence). The CDR3 is 12 amino acids. Trimming shortened V by 6 bases and J by 14 bases, and 17 bases separated the two germline ends. CDR3 loop: CASSRRGGEKFF. In DNA, the CDR3 is TGTGCCAGTAGCCGGAGGGGGGGGGAAAAGTTCTTC. Together with reference TRBV19 and TRBJ2-1, the CDR3 gives the full variable domain: DGGITQSPKYLFRKEGQNVTLSCEQNLNHDAMYWYRQDPGQGLRLIYYSQIVNDFQKGDIAEGYSVSREKKESFPLTVTSAQKNPTAFYLCASSRRGGEKFFGPGTRLTVL.

A note on this clone: Other DNA sequences from this sample encode an identical CDR3 as well. The CDR3 is CASSLSGRGTEAFF. CDR3 nucleotides: TGTGCCAGCAGTTTATCGGGGAGGGGCACTGAAGCTTTCTTT. The V gene is TRBV27, the J gene TRBJ1-1, with D possibly TRBD1 on 5 matching bases. The V end lost 0 bases, the J end lost 4 bases, and 9 bases lay between the germline ends. Germline CDR1 and CDR2: MNHEY and SMNVEV (reference sequence). This CDR3 comprises 14 residues.